This entry lists 13 T cell receptor beta chains sequenced from one sample in a study of blood T cells in healthy people across ages. Together with a sample-barcoded 5' primer, a J-beta primer mix was included in a second PCR lasting about 7 to 11 cycles. Via MiXCR, TCRdb re-called the 5' RACE reads, giving one row per CDR3 protein. Counted here are roughly 1,800,000 distinct CDR3 sequences, about 50% occurring once; the ten biggest clones make up roughly 2.1%. The sequencing input was blood. The receptors stem from a woman between 35 and 50 years old in good health.

The V gene is TRBV4-3, the J gene TRBJ2-1; the match to TRBD2 covers 8 bases. CDR3 length: 16 amino acids. Trimming removed 0 bases from V and 0 bases from J; junction bases left unmatched: 1. The germline CDR1 and CDR2 sequences are LGHNA and YSLEER. The CDR3 reads CASSQDGGDSYNEQFF. Written as DNA, the CDR3 is TGCGCCAGCAGCCAAGACGGGGGGGACTCCTACAATGAGCAGTTCTTC.

This clonotype was recorded a few times. The CDR3 region is CASSVGQHITDTQYF. DNA of the CDR3: TGTGCCAGCTCAGTTGGACAGCATATCACAGATACGCAGTATTTT. J is TRBJ2-3 and V is TRBV18; perhaps TRBD1 as D (6 bases). From germline, CDR1 is KGHSH and CDR2 LQKENI. The length of the CDR3 is 15 residues. Trimming stripped 5 bases from V and 2 bases from J, with 14 bases between.

V gene TRBV12-3 or TRBV12-4 combines with J gene TRBJ1-1, with D possibly matching TRBD1 (6 bases). The V end lost 1 base, the J end lost 2 bases, and 14 bases lay between the germline ends. The CDR3 extends over 16 amino acids. CDR3 nucleotide sequence: TGTGCCAGCAGTTTAGGGTTTGGCAGGGGAAACACTGAAGCTTTCTTT. It translates to CASSLGFGRGNTEAFF.

The V and J genes are TRBV20-1 and TRBJ1-2; possibly TRBD1 for D (6 bases). Germline CDR1 and CDR2: DFQATT and SNEGSKA (reference sequence). The CDR3 covers 13 residues. The V end lost 6 bases, the J end lost 4 bases, and 15 bases lay between the germline ends. CDR3: CSAGAGAGYGYTF. The CDR3 DNA is TGCAGTGCCGGAGCAGGGGCAGGCTATGGCTACACCTTC.

The chain couples TRBV6-2 or TRBV6-3 to TRBJ2-5, with D unresolved. V was shortened by 6 bases and J by 7 bases, with 9 bases between the two germline ends. From germline, CDR1 is MNHEY and CDR2 SVGEGT. The CDR3 is 11 residues long. The CDR3 spells CASSQEWTQYF. The CDR3 DNA reads TGTGCCAGCAGCCAAGAGTGGACCCAGTACTTC.

The chain couples TRBV28 to TRBJ2-1; 7 nucleotides agree with TRBD2. V shed 3 bases, J shed 10 bases, and the junction held 12 bases outside the gene matches. This CDR3 spans 15 amino acids. Germline assignment: CDR1 MDHEN and CDR2 SYDVKM. CDR3 DNA: TGTGCCAGCAGTTTTTGGGCGGGAGAGACAGAAGAGCAGTTCTTC. It yields the protein CASSFWAGETEEQFF. Full variable domain (missing parts from reference TRBV28 and TRBJ2-1): DVKVTQSSRYLVKRTGEKVFLECVQDMDHENMFWYRQDPGLGLRLIYFSYDVKMKEKGDIPEGYSVSREKKERFSLILESASTNQTSMYLCASSFWAGETEEQFFGPGTRLTVL.

This chain links TRBV5-5 with TRBJ2-2; no reliable D call. The V gene's germline CDR1 is SGHKS and CDR2 YYEKEE (reference sequence). Trimming took off 2 bases at V and 5 bases at J, with 7 bases between the two ends. CDR3 length: 13 residues. CDR3 in amino acids: CASSFSDTGELFF. CDR3 sequence (DNA): TGTGCCAGCAGCTTCTCAGATACCGGGGAGCTGTTTTTT.

The table lists this clonotype with a few counts. The rearrangement joins TRBV7-9 to TRBJ2-5; a weak D match, TRBD2 (6 bases). Germline-derived CDR1 and CDR2 are SEHNR and FQNEAQ (reference sequence). V lost 3 bases and J lost 5, with 13 bases in between. The CDR3 contains 14 residues. CDR3 loop: CASSLRPGLETQYF. The CDR3 coding sequence is TGTGCCAGCAGCTTGCGACCGGGACTGGAGACCCAGTACTTC. Filled out from reference TRBV7-9 and TRBJ2-5, the complete variable domain reads DTGVSQNPRHKITKRGQNVTFRCDPISEHNRLYWYRQTLGQGPEFLTYFQNEAQLEKSRLLSDRFSAERPKGSFSTLEIQRTEQGDSAMYLCASSLRPGLETQYFGPGTRLLVL.

The J gene is TRBJ2-5, the V gene TRBV7-2; D remains ambiguous. Germline loops: CDR1 SGHTA, CDR2 FQGNSA. V was clipped by 6 bases and J by 5 bases, with 16 bases between them. The CDR3 covers 14 residues. The CDR3 region has the DNA TGTGCCAGCAGTCGAAGTGGAGACGGGGAGACCCAGTACTTC. Its translation: CASSRSGDGETQYF.

This clonotype was observed many times. This chain connects TRBV7-2 to TRBJ1-5; maybe TRBD1 (6 bases). CDR1 is SGHTA and CDR2 is FQGNSA in the germline V gene. This CDR3 is built from 15 residues. V lost 1 base and J 4 bases, leaving 11 bases between the germline ends. The CDR3 region is CASSLVGQGNQPQHF. CDR3 nucleotide sequence: TGTGCCAGCAGCTTAGTAGGGCAGGGGAATCAGCCCCAGCATTTT. Filled out from reference TRBV7-2 and TRBJ1-5, the complete variable domain reads GAGVSQSPSNKVTEKGKDVELRCDPISGHTALYWYRQSLGQGLEFLIYFQGNSAPDKSGLPSDRFSAERTGGSVSTLTIQRTQQEDSAVYLCASSLVGQGNQPQHFGDGTRLSIL.

This chain connects TRBV29-1 to TRBJ2-3, with 8 nucleotides matching TRBD2. This CDR3 spans 14 amino acids. V dropped 3 bases and J dropped 2; count of bases not matched to a gene: 4. Germline CDR1 and CDR2: SQVTM and ANQGSEA. The CDR3 bases are TGCAGCGTTGAGGTAGCGGGGCACACAGATACGCAGTATTTT. This encodes CSVEVAGHTDTQYF.

The chain employs TRBV5-1 and TRBJ1-1, with D possibly TRBD1 on 6 matching bases. The CDR3 runs to 16 residues. Trimming left V 4 bases short and J 0 bases short, with 16 bases between. Germline CDR1 and CDR2: SGHRS and YFSETQ. DNA of the CDR3: TGCGCCAGCAGCCTGGACAGCACCCTTCTGAACACTGAAGCTTTCTTT. Translation gives CASSLDSTLLNTEAFF.

This clonotype was seen once. The V and J genes are TRBV25-1 and TRBJ2-1; 9 positions agree with TRBD2. Germline V gives CDR1 MGHDK, CDR2 SYGVNS. This CDR3 region has 15 residues. The ends lost 6 bases at V and 8 bases at J; junction bases unmatched: 11. CDR3 sequence reads: CASRFHGGGADEQFF. CDR3 DNA sequence: TGTGCCAGCAGATTTCACGGCGGGGGGGCGGATGAGCAGTTCTTC.